A selection of T cell receptor beta chains follows, all from one sample in a study of lymphopenia after photon versus proton radiotherapy. Method: immunoSEQ multiplex PCR; TCRdb's copy keeps in-frame clones and lacks some. The sample records approximately 170,000 clones, around nine tenths being singletons. The sequencing here drew on peripheral blood, taken from a patient treated with photon-based radiotherapy. The receptors were gathered from a man aged 45-65 years with gastric cancer. Each CDR3 is given with its conserved first and last residue. The order of the fields is V gene, clone size, D gene, J gene, CDR3 protein, CDR3 DNA. A D gene is named only where the DNA matches it firmly. Size is omitted from some rows. Given values are once, few, many or a class for expanded clones.

v_call: TRBV4-3
clone_size: NA
d_call: TRBD2
j_call: TRBJ2-5
cdr3_aa: CASSNLGEGQETQYF
cdr3_nt: TGCGCCAGCAGCAATCTGGGGGAGGGCCAAGAGACCCAGTACTTC

v_call: TRBV4-1
clone_size: NA
d_call: NA
j_call: TRBJ2-5
cdr3_aa: CASSQEEIPQETQYF
cdr3_nt: TGCGCCAGCAGCCAAGAGGAGATACCCCAAGAGACCCAGTACTTC

v_call: TRBV14
clone_size: NA
d_call: NA
j_call: TRBJ1-1
cdr3_aa: CASSPQRAVQMNTEAFF
cdr3_nt: TGTGCCAGCAGCCCGCAGCGGGCAGTACAGATGAACACTGAAGCTTTCTTT

v_call: TRBV2
clone_size: NA
d_call: TRBD2
j_call: TRBJ2-5
cdr3_aa: CASCDFLSGGVETQYF
cdr3_nt: TGTGCCAGCTGCGACTTTCTTTCGGGAGGGGTAGAGACCCAGTACTTC

v_call: TRBV6-5
clone_size: NA
d_call: TRBD2
j_call: TRBJ2-3
cdr3_aa: CASSYLAGTQYF
cdr3_nt: TGTGCCAGCAGTTATCTAGCGGGTACGCAGTATTTT

v_call: TRBV4-3
clone_size: few
d_call: TRBD1
j_call: TRBJ1-2
cdr3_aa: CASSQDRTGGMGNYGYTF
cdr3_nt: TGCGCCAGCAGCCAAGACAGGACAGGGGGCATGGGTAACTATGGCTACACCTTC

v_call: TRBV6-5
clone_size: NA
d_call: TRBD1
j_call: TRBJ1-1
cdr3_aa: CASSYSGQGGTEAFF
cdr3_nt: TGTGCCAGCAGTTACTCGGGACAGGGGGGCACTGAAGCTTTCTTT

v_call: TRBV11-2
clone_size: NA
d_call: NA
j_call: TRBJ2-3
cdr3_aa: CASSLGIKGDTQYF
cdr3_nt: TGTGCCAGCAGCTTAGGCATCAAGGGGGATACGCAGTATTTT

v_call: TRBV29-1
clone_size: NA
d_call: NA
j_call: TRBJ2-5
cdr3_aa: CSVDVGAMETQYF
cdr3_nt: TGCAGCGTTGACGTGGGCGCGATGGAGACCCAGTACTTC

v_call: TRBV5-1
clone_size: NA
d_call: NA
j_call: TRBJ2-7
cdr3_aa: CASSSLQSSYEQYF
cdr3_nt: TGCGCCAGCAGCTCCCTTCAGAGCTCCTACGAGCAGTACTTC

v_call: TRBV5-6
clone_size: once
d_call: NA
j_call: TRBJ2-2
cdr3_aa: CASSRGPLAENTGELFF
cdr3_nt: TGTGCCAGCAGCCGGGGGCCTCTAGCGGAGAACACCGGGGAGCTGTTTTTT

v_call: TRBV28
clone_size: NA
d_call: TRBD1
j_call: TRBJ2-7
cdr3_aa: CASRPRDRPAHEQYF
cdr3_nt: TGTGCCAGCAGGCCAAGGGACAGACCGGCCCACGAGCAGTACTTC

v_call: TRBV5-4
clone_size: NA
d_call: TRBD2
j_call: TRBJ2-3
cdr3_aa: CASSNLEGGVTDTQYF
cdr3_nt: TGTGCCAGCAGCAATTTGGAGGGAGGGGTTACAGATACGCAGTATTTT

v_call: TRBV6-4
clone_size: NA
d_call: NA
j_call: TRBJ1-2
cdr3_aa: CASSDSQGRGYTF
cdr3_nt: TGTGCCAGCAGTGATTCACAGGGTCGTGGCTACACCTTC

v_call: TRBV18
clone_size: NA
d_call: TRBD1
j_call: TRBJ1-4
cdr3_aa: CASSPPLGQNEKLFF
cdr3_nt: TGTGCCAGCTCACCACCACTGGGACAGAATGAAAAACTGTTTTTT

v_call: TRBV7-6
clone_size: once
d_call: NA
j_call: TRBJ2-7
cdr3_aa: CASSPRIGSSQFPYEQYF
cdr3_nt: TGTGCCAGCAGCCCCCGAATAGGAAGTTCCCAGTTTCCCTACGAGCAGTACTTC

v_call: TRBV7-9
clone_size: NA
d_call: TRBD1
j_call: TRBJ2-5
cdr3_aa: CASRPPDRGIGTQYF
cdr3_nt: TGTGCCAGCAGGCCCCCGGACAGGGGTATTGGGACCCAGTACTTC

v_call: TRBV5-1
clone_size: NA
d_call: TRBD1
j_call: TRBJ1-2
cdr3_aa: CASSSYSQGANYGYTF
cdr3_nt: TGCGCCAGCAGCTCCTACTCACAGGGGGCGAACTATGGCTACACCTTC

v_call: TRBV5-1
clone_size: NA
d_call: NA
j_call: TRBJ2-3
cdr3_aa: CASSPAWTGTDTQYF
cdr3_nt: TGCGCCAGCAGCCCCGCTTGGACAGGCACAGATACGCAGTATTTT

v_call: TRBV30
clone_size: NA
d_call: NA
j_call: TRBJ2-3
cdr3_aa: CAWTGSTDTQYF
cdr3_nt: TGTGCCTGGACAGGAAGCACAGATACGCAGTATTTT

v_call: TRBV29-1
clone_size: NA
d_call: TRBD2
j_call: TRBJ2-7
cdr3_aa: CSAMGLGSYEQYF
cdr3_nt: TGCAGCGCTATGGGACTAGGCTCCTACGAGCAGTACTTC

v_call: TRBV2
clone_size: NA
d_call: NA
j_call: TRBJ1-2
cdr3_aa: CASTTGFYGYTF
cdr3_nt: TGTGCCAGCACCACCGGCTTCTATGGCTACACCTTC

v_call: TRBV7-8
clone_size: NA
d_call: NA
j_call: TRBJ2-5
cdr3_aa: CASSLVDGVQETQYF
cdr3_nt: TGTGCCAGCAGCTTAGTTGATGGGGTACAAGAGACCCAGTACTTC

v_call: TRBV19
clone_size: NA
d_call: TRBD1
j_call: TRBJ2-7
cdr3_aa: CASSRQGWDEQYF
cdr3_nt: TGTGCCAGTAGTAGACAGGGATGGGACGAGCAGTACTTC

v_call: TRBV4-3
clone_size: NA
d_call: NA
j_call: TRBJ2-1
cdr3_aa: CASSQDAGRPDEQFF
cdr3_nt: TGCGCCAGCAGCCAAGATGCAGGACGACCGGATGAGCAGTTCTTC

v_call: TRBV6-1
clone_size: NA
d_call: NA
j_call: TRBJ1-1
cdr3_aa: CASSDRGQGNTEAFF
cdr3_nt: TGTGCCAGCAGTGATCGGGGGCAAGGGAACACTGAAGCTTTCTTT

v_call: TRBV19
clone_size: few
d_call: NA
j_call: TRBJ2-1
cdr3_aa: CASSPGPSYNEQFF
cdr3_nt: TGTGCCAGTAGTCCAGGGCCGAGTTACAATGAGCAGTTCTTC

v_call: TRBV10-3
clone_size: once
d_call: NA
j_call: TRBJ1-2
cdr3_aa: CAISGIDNVYGYTF
cdr3_nt: TGTGCCATCAGTGGAATTGACAATGTCTATGGCTACACCTTC

v_call: TRBV7-3
clone_size: NA
d_call: NA
j_call: TRBJ2-7
cdr3_aa: CASSTPRQGLEQYF
cdr3_nt: TGTGCCAGCAGCACCCCCCGGCAGGGCCTCGAGCAGTACTTC

v_call: TRBV9
clone_size: NA
d_call: NA
j_call: TRBJ2-1
cdr3_aa: CASSGPSGALGNEQFF
cdr3_nt: TGTGCCAGCAGCGGACCTAGTGGGGCCCTTGGCAATGAGCAGTTCTTC

v_call: TRBV7-6
clone_size: NA
d_call: TRBD1
j_call: TRBJ1-1
cdr3_aa: CASSLGTGEAFF
cdr3_nt: TGTGCCAGCAGCTTAGGGACAGGTGAAGCTTTCTTT